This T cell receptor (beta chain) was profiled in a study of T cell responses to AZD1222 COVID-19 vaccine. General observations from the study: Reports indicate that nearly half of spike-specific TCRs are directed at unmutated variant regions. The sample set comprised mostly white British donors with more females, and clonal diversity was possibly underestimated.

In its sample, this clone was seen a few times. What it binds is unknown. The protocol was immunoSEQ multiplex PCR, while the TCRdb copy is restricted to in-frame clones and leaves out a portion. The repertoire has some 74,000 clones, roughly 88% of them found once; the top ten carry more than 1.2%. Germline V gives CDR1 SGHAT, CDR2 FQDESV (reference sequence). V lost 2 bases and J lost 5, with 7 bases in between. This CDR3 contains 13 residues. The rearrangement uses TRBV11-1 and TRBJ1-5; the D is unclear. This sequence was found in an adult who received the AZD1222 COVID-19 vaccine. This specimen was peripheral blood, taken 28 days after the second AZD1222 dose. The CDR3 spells CASSLNNDQPQHF. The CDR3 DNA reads TGTGCCAGCAGCTTAAACAATGATCAGCCCCAGCATTTT.